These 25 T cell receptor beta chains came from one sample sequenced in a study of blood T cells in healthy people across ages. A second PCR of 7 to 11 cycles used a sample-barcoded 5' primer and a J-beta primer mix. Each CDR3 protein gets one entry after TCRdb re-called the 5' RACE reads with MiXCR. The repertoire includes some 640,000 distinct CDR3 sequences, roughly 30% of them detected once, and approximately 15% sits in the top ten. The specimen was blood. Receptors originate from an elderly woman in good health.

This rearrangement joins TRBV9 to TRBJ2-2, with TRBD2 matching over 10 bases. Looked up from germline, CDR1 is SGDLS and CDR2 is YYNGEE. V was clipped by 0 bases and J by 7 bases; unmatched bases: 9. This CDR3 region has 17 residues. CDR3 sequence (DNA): TGTGCCAGCAGCGTAGATCCTAGCGGGGGCTCTAACGGGGAGCTGTTTTTT. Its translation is CASSVDPSGGSNGELFF.

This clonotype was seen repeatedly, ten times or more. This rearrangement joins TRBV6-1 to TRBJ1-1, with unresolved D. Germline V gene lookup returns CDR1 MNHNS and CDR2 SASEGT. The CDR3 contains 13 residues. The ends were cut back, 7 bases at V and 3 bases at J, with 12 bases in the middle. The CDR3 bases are TGTGCCAGCAATAGGGTCTGGGACACTGAAGCTTTCTTT. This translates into CASNRVWDTEAFF.

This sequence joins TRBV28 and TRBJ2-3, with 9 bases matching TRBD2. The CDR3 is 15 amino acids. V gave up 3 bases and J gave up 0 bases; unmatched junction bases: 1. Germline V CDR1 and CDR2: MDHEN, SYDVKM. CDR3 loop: CASSLGTSSTDTQYF. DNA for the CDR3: TGTGCCAGCAGTTTGGGGACTAGCAGCACAGATACGCAGTATTTT.

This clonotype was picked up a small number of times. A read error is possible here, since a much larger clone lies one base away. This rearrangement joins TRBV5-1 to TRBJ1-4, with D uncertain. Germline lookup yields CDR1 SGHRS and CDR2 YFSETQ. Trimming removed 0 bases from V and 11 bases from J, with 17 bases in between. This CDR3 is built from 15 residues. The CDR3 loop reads CASSLDGSVGGKLFF. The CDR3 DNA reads TGCGCCAGCAGCTTGGACGGCAGTGTTGGTGGGAAACTGTTTTTT.

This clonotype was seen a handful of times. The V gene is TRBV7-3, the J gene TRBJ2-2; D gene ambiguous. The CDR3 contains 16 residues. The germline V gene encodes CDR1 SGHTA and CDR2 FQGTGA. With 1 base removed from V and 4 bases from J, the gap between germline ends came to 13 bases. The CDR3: CASSLRLPMGTGELFF. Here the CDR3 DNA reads TGTGCCAGCAGCTTAAGACTCCCAATGGGCACCGGGGAGCTGTTTTTT.

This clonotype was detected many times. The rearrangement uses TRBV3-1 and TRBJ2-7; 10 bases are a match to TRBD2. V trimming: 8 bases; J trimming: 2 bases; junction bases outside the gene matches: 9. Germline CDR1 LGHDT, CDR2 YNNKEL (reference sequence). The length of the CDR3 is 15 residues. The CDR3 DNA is TGTGCCAGCCACCTCGCAGCGGGGGGGCCCTACGAGCAGTACTTC. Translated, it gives CASHLAAGGPYEQYF.

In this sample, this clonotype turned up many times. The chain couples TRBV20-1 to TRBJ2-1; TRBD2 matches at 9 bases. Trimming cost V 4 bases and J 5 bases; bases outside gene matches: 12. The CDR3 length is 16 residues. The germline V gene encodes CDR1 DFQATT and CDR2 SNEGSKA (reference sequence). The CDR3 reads CSAKRLAGLINNEQFF. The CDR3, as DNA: TGCAGTGCTAAGAGGCTAGCGGGGCTAATCAACAATGAGCAGTTCTTC.

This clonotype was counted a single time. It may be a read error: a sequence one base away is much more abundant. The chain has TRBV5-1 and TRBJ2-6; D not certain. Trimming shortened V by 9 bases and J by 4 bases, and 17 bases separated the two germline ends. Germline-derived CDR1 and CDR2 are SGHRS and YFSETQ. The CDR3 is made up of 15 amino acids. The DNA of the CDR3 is TGCGCCAACAGAAGACTGGGCGAGGGGGCCAACGTCCTGACTTTC. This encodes CANRRLGEGANVLTF.

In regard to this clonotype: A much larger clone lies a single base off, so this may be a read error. CDR3 nucleotides: TGCGCCAGCAGCCTGGGACAGGGGACAGCTGAAGCTTTCTTT. Translation gives CASSLGQGTAEAFF. The gene calls are TRBV5-1 and TRBJ1-1; 10 positions match TRBD1. There are 14 residues in the CDR3. Germline V gene data show CDR1 as SGHRS and CDR2 as YFSETQ. The V segment lost 4 bases and the J segment 6 bases; nucleotides outside the gene matches: 6.

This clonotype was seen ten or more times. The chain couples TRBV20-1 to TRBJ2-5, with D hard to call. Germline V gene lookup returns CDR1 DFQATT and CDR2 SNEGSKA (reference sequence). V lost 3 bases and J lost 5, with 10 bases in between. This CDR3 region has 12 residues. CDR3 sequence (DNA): TGCAGTGCTAGCGGAGTAGTCGAGACCCAGTACTTC. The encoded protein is CSASGVVETQYF.

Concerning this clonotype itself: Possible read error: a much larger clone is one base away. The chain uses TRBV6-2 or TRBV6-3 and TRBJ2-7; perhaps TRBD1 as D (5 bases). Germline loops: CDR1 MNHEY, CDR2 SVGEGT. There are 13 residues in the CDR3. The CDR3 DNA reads TGTGTCAGCAGTTCTGGCAGGACATACGAGCAGTACTTC. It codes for CVSSSGRTYEQYF.

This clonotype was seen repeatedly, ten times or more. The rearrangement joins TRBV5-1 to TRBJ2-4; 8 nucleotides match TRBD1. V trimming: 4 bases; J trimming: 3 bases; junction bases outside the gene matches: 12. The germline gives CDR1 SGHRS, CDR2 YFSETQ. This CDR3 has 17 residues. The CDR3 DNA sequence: TGCGCCAGCAGCCTGACAGGGGATGGTATAGTCAAAAACATTCAGTACTTC. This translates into CASSLTGDGIVKNIQYF.

The CDR3 loop is CACNLQGPLRGYTF. In DNA form, the CDR3 reads TGTGCCTGCAATTTACAGGGGCCCCTCCGTGGCTACACCTTC. The chain uses TRBV25-1 and TRBJ1-2, with 7 nucleotides matching TRBD1. CDR3 length equals 14 residues. Germline-derived CDR1 and CDR2 are MGHDK and SYGVNS. The V segment lost 11 bases and the J segment 7 bases; nucleotides outside the gene matches: 16.

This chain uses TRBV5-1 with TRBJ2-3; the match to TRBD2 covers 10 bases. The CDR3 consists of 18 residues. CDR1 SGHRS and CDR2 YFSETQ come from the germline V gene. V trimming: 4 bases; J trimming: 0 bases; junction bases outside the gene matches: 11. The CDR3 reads CASSPTSGAQSSTDTQYF. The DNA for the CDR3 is TGCGCCAGCAGCCCTACTAGCGGGGCCCAATCTAGCACAGATACGCAGTATTTT.

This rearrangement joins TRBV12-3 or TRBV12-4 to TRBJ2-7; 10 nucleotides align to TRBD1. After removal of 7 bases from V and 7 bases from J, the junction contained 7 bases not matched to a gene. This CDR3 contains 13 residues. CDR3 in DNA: TGTGCCAGCACCGGGACAGGGGTGAGTGAGCAGTACTTC. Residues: CASTGTGVSEQYF.

In DNA form, the CDR3 reads TGCGCCAGCAGCTTGCCCGGGAGCATTCAGTACTTC. This sequence encodes CASSLPGSIQYF. The chain combines TRBV5-1 with TRBJ2-4, with a possible D match to TRBD2 (6 bases). Germline V gene sequence: CDR1 SGHRS, CDR2 YFSETQ. The V gene lost 1 base and the J gene lost 9 bases, with 8 bases spanning the gap. This CDR3 is built from 12 residues.

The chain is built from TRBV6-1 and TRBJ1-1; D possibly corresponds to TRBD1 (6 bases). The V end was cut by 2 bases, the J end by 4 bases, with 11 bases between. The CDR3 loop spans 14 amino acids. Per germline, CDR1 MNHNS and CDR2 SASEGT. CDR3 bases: TGTGCCAGCAGTGAAACAGGGTTTGGCACTGAAGCTTTCTTT. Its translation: CASSETGFGTEAFF.

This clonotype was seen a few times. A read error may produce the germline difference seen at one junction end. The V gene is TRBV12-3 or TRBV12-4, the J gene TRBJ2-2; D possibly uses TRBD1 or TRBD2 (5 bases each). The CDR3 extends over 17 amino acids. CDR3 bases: TGTGCCAGCAGAACCCTGAGGGGAGCCCCCGACACCGGGGAGCGGTTTTTT. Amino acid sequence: CASRTLRGAPDTGERFF.

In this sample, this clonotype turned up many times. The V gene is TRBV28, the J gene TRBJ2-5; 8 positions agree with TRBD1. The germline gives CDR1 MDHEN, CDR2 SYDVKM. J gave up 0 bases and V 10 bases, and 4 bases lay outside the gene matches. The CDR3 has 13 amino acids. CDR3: CAILQGDQETQYF. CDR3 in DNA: TGTGCCATCCTACAGGGGGACCAAGAGACCCAGTACTTC.

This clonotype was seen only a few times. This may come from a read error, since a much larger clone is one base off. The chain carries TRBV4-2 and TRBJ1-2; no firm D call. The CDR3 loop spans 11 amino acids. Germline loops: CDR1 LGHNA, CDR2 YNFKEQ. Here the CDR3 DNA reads TGTGCCAGCAGCCAGGTGGATGGCCACACCTTC. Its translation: CASSQVDGHTF.

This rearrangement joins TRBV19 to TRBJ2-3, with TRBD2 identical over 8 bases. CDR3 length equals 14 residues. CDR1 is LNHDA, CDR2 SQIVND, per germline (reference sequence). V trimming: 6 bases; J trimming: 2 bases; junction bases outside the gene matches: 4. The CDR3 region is CASRQRGNTDTQYF. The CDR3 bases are TGTGCCAGTAGACAGCGGGGGAACACAGATACGCAGTATTTT.

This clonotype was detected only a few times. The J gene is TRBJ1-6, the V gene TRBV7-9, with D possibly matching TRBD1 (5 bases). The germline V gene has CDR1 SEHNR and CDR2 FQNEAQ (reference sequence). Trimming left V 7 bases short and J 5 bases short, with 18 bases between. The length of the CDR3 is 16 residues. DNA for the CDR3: TGTGCCAGCACAACCTTTCTTGGACAAGATAATTCACCCCTCCACTTT. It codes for CASTTFLGQDNSPLHF.

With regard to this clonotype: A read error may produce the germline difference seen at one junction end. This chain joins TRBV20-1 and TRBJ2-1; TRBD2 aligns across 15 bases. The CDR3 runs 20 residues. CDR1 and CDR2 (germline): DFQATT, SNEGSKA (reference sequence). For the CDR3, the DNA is TGCGGTGCCAGAGGTCGGACTAGCGGGGGGGCCCCCAATCTTAACGATGAGCAGTTCTTC. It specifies CGARGRTSGGAPNLNDEQFF.

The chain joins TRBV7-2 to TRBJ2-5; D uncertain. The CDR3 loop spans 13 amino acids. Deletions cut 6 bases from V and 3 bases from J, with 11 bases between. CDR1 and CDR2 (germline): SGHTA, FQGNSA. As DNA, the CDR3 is TGTGCCAGCAGGATTCCCGGCGAAGAGACCCAGTACTTC. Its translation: CASRIPGEETQYF.

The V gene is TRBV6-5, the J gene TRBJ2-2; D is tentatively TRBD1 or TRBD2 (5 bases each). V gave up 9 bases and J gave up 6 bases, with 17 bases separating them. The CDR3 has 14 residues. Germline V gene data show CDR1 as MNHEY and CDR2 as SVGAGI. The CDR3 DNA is TGTGCCAGTAGATTGGCAGGGACGGCCGGGGAGCTGTTTTTT. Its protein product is CASRLAGTAGELFF.